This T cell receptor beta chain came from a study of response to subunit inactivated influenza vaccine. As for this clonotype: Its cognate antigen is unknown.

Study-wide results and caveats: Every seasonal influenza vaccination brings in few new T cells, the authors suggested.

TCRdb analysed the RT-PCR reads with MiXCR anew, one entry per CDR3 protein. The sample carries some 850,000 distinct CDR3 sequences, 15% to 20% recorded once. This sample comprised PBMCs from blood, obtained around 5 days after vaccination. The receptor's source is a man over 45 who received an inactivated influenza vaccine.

CDR3 in DNA: TGTGCCAGCAGCGTCTATGGATTGAACACCGGGGAGCTGTTTTTT. Translation gives CASSVYGLNTGELFF. J is TRBJ2-2 and V is TRBV12-3 or TRBV12-4; D is uncertain. The CDR3 runs to 15 residues. Trimming stripped 6 bases from V and 1 base from J, with 12 bases between.